This TCR beta chain emerged from a study of Tregs in tolerant kidney transplant recipients. The CDR3 runs to 13 residues. The germline V and J ends were trimmed by 4 bases and 1 base, with 7 bases remaining between them. Germline-derived CDR1 and CDR2 are SGHTA and FQGTGA. Sequencing used immunoSEQ multiplex PCR; TCRdb keeps in-frame clones, though not all of them. The sample records roughly 68,000 clones, 80% to 85% being singletons. This chain links TRBV7-3 with TRBJ1-1; D is unresolved. The specimen sequenced was CD4+ T cells from blood. The clonotype originates from a human donor in good health. As DNA, the CDR3 is TGTGCCAGCAGCTATTCAGGGAACACTGAAGCTTTCTTT. Translation: CASSYSGNTEAFF.